The clone carrying this T cell receptor beta chain was observed a single time. CDR3 length equals 14 residues. Between the trimmed V and J ends, which lost 8 bases and 2 bases, there was a span of 10 bases. The V gene's germline CDR1 is MNHEY and CDR2 SVGAGI. Followed over time, Seattle patients had been enrolled while infection was active. Per the study methods: For nucleated cells, counts were estimated from reference gene primer amplification. The repertoire was sequenced with immunoSEQ multiplex PCR; TCRdb's copy has only in-frame clones and lacks some. The D gene and trimming were derived from the DNA, and the V and J assignments and clone size from that table. The repertoire holds some 100,000 clones, around 90% seen once, with around 2% in the top ten. This record comes from a study of blood T cell repertoires in COVID-19. As for the study in general: COVID-19 samples collected from the United States, Italy and Spain covered acute and convalescent phases. T cells, B-cell-depleted T cells, or PBMCs supplied cDNA or gDNA.

Sample: peripheral blood. V is TRBV6-5 and J is TRBJ2-6, with a weak D call TRBD1 (5 bases). This clonotype originated in a man aged 50 or older with COVID-19, enrolled during active disease. The CDR3 DNA reads TGTGCCAGCGGCCCAGGGACTGGGGCCAACGTCCTGACTTTC. Translating gives CASGPGTGANVLTF.